The 5 T cell receptor beta chains listed next were all sequenced from one sample in a study of T cells in Graves' hyperthyroidism and ophthalmopathy. From RNA transcripts, TCR beta CDR3 regions were amplified. An initial round of RT-PCR targeting the TCR CDR3 relied on the HTBI primer set. TCRdb reprocessed the multiplex PCR reads via MiXCR and lists one record per CDR3 protein. This sample has around 560,000 distinct CDR3 sequences, with around 17% found just once. What was sequenced was blood. The receptor set was obtained from a woman between 18 and 29 years old with Graves' hyperthyroidism.

This clonotype was observed at least ten times. The chain combines TRBV18 with TRBJ2-1, with TRBD2 matching over 9 bases. This CDR3 comprises 15 residues. The V segment lost 0 bases and the J segment 9 bases; nucleotides outside the gene matches: 6. Germline CDR1 reads KGHSH; CDR2 reads LQKENI. This CDR3 is CASSPPTRGGVEQFF. The CDR3 DNA follows: TGTGCCAGCTCACCACCCACGCGGGGGGGCGTTGAGCAGTTCTTC.

This clonotype came up many times. The chain carries TRBV3-1 and TRBJ1-5, with D tentatively TRBD1 (5 bases). Germline V CDR1 and CDR2: LGHDT, YNNKEL (reference sequence). The V end was cut by 1 base, the J end by 6 bases, with 7 bases between. There are 13 residues in the CDR3. CDR3: CASSQGGSQPQHF. CDR3 sequence (DNA): TGTGCCAGCAGCCAAGGGGGGTCTCAGCCCCAGCATTTT. The entire variable domain, with the rest obtained from reference TRBV3-1 and TRBJ1-5, is as follows: DTAVSQTPKYLVTQMGNDKSIKCEQNLGHDTMYWYKQDSKKFLKIMFSYNNKELIINETVPNRFSPKSPDKAHLNLHINSLELGDSAVYFCASSQGGSQPQHFGDGTRLSIL.

This clonotype has a count of ten or more. V and J are TRBV6-1 and TRBJ2-1; D is undetermined. CDR3 size: 12 residues. Germline-derived CDR1 and CDR2 are MNHNS and SASEGT. The V gene lost 6 bases and the J gene lost 3 bases, with 6 bases spanning the gap. The CDR3 sequence is CASRSFYNEQFF. In DNA, the CDR3 is TGTGCCAGCAGATCCTTCTACAATGAGCAGTTCTTC.

The chain combines TRBV7-2 with TRBJ2-3, with D uncertain. Trimming shortened V by 1 base and J by 6 bases, and 11 bases separated the two germline ends. Germline CDR1 is SGHTA and CDR2 is FQGNSA. The CDR3 runs 14 residues. CDR3 in DNA: TGTGCCAGCAGCTTAGTAGTCGGGTCGGATACGCAGTATTTT. Translating gives CASSLVVGSDTQYF.

The V gene is TRBV5-4, the J gene TRBJ2-1, with D possibly TRBD1 on 5 matching bases. CDR1 and CDR2 from the germline V gene are SGHNT and YYREEE (reference sequence). This CDR3 spans 12 amino acids. V was shortened by 0 bases and J by 14 bases, with 12 bases between the two germline ends. The CDR3 spells CASSLDGRVEFF. The CDR3 region has the DNA TGTGCCAGCAGCTTGGATGGCAGGGTGGAGTTCTTC.